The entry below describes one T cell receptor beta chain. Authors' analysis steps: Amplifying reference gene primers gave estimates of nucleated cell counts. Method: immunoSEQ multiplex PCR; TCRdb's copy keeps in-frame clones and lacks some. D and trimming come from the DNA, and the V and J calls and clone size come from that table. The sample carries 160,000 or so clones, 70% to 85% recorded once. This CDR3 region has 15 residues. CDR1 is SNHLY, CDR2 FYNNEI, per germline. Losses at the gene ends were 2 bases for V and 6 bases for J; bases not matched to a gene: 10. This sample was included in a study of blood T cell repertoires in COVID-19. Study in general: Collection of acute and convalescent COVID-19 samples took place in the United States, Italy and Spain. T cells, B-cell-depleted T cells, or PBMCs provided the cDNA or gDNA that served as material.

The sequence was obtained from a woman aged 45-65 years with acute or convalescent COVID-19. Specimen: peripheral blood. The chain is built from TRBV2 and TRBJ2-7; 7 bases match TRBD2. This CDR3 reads CASSERGAGLGEQYF. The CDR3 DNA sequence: TGTGCCAGCAGTGAACGGGGAGCGGGACTTGGCGAGCAGTACTTC.